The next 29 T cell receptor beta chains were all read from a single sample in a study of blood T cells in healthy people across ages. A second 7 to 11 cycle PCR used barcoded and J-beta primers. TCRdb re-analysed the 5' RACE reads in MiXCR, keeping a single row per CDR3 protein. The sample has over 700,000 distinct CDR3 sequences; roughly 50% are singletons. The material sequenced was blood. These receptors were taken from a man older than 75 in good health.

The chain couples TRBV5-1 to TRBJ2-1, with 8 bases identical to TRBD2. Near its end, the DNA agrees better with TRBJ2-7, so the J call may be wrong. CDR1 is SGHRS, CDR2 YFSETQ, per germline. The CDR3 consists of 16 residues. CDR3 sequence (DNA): TGCGCCAGCAGCCCCACCGCGAGCGGGAGTTACAATGAGCAGTACTTC. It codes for CASSPTASGSYNEQYF.

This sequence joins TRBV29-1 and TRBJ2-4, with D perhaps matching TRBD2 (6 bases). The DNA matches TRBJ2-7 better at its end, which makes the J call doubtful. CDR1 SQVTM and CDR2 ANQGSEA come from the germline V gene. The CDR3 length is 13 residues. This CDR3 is CSALGGLEYEQYF. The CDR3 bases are TGCAGCGCCCTGGGGGGACTCGAGTACGAGCAGTACTTC.

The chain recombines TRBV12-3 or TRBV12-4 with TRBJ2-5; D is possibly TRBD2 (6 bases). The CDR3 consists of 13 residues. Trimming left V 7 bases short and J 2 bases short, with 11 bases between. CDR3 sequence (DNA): TGTGCCAGCACCCGGGGGACTCAAGAGACCCAGTACTTC. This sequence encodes CASTRGTQETQYF.

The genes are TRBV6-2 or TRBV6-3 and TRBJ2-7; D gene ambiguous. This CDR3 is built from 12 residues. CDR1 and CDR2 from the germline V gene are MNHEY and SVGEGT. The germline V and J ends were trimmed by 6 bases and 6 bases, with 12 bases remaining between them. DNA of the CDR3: TGTGCCAGCAGCCGCGGCAGGTTCGAGCAGTACTTC. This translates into CASSRGRFEQYF.

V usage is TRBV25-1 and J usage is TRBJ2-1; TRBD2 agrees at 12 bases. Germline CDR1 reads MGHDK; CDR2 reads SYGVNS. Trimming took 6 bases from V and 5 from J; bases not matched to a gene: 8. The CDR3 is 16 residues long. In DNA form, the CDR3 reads TGTGCCAGCAGGACGGGACTAGCGGGTGAAGACAATGAGCAGTTCTTC. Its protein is CASRTGLAGEDNEQFF.

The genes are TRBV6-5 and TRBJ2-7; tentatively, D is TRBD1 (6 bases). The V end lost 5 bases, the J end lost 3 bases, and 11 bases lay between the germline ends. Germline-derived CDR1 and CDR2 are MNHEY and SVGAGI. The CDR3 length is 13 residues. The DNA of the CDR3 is TGTGCCAGCAGTCGGAGACAGGACTACGAGCAGTACTTC. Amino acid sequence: CASSRRQDYEQYF.

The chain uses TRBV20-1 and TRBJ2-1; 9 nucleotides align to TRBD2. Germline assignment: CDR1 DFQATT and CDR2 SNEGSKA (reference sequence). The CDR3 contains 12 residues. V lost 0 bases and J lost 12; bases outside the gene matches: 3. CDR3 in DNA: TGCAGTGCTAGAGATAGAGCGGGAGGGCAGTTCTTC. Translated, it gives CSARDRAGGQFF.

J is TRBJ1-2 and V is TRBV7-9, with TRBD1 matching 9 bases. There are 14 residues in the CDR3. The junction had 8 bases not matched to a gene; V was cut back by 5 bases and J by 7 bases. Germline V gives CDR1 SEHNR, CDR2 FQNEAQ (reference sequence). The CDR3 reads CASSPGQGLGGYTF. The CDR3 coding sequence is TGTGCCAGCAGCCCGGGACAGGGCCTGGGTGGCTACACCTTC.

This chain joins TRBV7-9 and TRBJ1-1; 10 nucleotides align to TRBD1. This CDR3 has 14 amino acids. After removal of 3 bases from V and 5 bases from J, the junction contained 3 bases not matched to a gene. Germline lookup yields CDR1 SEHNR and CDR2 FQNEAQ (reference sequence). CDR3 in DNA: TGTGCCAGCAGCTTGGGACAGGGGAGGACTGAAGCTTTCTTT. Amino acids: CASSLGQGRTEAFF.

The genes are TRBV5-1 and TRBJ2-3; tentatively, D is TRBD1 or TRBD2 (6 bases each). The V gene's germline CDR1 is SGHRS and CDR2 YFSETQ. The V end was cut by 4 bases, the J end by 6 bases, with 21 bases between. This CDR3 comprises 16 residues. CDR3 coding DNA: TGCGCCAGCAGCCGGGGGCGGTTAGGTGCTGTGGATACGCAGTATTTT. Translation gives CASSRGRLGAVDTQYF.

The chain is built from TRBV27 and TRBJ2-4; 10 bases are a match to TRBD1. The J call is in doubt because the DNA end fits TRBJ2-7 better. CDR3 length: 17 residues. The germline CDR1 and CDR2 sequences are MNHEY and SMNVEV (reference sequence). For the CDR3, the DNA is TGTGCCAGGATCATCGACAGGGGGCGCGAGATCTCCTACGAGCAGTACTTC. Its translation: CARIIDRGREISYEQYF.

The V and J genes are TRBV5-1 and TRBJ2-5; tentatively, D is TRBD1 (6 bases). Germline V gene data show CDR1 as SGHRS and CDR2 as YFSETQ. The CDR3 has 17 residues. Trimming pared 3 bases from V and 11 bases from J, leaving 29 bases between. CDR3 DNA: TGCGCCAGCAGCTCCCTTCAGGGGAGAGGGCGTGGTAATGAGCAGTACTTC. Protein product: CASSSLQGRGRGNEQYF.

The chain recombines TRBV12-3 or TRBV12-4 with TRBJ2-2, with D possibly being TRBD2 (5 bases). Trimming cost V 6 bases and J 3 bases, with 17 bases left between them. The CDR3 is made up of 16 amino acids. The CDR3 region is CASSPESSRYTGELFF. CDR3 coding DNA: TGTGCCAGCAGCCCCGAATCTAGCCGATACACCGGGGAGCTGTTTTTT.

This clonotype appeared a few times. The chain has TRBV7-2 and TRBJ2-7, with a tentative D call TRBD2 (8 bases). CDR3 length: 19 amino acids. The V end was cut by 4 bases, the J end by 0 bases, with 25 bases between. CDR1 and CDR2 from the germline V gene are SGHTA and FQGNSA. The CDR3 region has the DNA TGTGCCAGCAGCTCTAAAAAAAGGGGGCGGGAGGTATCCTCCTACGAGCAGTACTTC. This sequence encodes CASSSKKRGREVSSYEQYF.

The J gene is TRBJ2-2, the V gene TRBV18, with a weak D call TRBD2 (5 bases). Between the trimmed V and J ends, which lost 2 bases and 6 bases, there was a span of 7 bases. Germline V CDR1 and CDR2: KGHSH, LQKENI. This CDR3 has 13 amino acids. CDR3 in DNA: TGTGCCAGCTCACCAAGGGAGTCCGGGGAGCTGTTTTTT. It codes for CASSPRESGELFF.

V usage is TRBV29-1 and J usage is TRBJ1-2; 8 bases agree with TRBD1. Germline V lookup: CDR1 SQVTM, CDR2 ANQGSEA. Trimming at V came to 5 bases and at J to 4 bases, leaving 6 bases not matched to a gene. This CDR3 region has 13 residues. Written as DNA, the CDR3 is TGCAGCGTTACGGACAGGGCCCGCTATGGCTACACCTTC. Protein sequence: CSVTDRARYGYTF.

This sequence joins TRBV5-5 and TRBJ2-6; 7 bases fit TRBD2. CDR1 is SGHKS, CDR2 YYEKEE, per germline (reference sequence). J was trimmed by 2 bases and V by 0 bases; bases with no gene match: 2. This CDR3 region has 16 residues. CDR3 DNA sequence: TGTGCCAGCAGCTTGGCCGCGGGAGCTGGGGCCAACGTCCTGACTTTC. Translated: CASSLAAGAGANVLTF.

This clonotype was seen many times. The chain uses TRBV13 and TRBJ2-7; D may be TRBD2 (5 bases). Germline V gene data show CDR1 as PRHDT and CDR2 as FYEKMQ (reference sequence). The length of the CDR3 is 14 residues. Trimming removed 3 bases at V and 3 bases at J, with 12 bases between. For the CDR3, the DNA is TGTGCCAGCAGCTTGGTCGGGAATCGCTACGAGCAGTACTTC. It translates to CASSLVGNRYEQYF. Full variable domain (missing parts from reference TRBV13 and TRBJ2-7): AAGVIQSPRHLIKEKRETATLKCYPIPRHDTVYWYQQGPGQDPQFLISFYEKMQSDKGSIPDRFSAQQFSDYHSELNMSSLELGDSALYFCASSLVGNRYEQYFGPGTRLTVT.

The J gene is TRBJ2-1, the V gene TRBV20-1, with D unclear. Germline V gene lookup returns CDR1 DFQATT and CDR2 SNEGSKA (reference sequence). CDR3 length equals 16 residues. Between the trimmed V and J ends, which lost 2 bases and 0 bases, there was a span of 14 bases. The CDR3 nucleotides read TGCAGTGCTAGACCTCTTTCACCGAGCTCCTACAATGAGCAGTTCTTC. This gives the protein CSARPLSPSSYNEQFF.

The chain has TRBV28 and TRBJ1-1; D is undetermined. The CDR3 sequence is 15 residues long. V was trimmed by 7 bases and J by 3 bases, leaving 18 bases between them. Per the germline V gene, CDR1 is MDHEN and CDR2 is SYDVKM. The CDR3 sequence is CASKVSEGWDTEAFF. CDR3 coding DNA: TGTGCCAGCAAAGTCTCGGAGGGCTGGGACACTGAAGCTTTCTTT.

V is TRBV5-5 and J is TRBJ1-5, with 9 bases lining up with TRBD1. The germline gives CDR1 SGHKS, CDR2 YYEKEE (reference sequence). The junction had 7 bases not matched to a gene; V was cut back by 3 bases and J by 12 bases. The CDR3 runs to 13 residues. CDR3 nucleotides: TGTGCCAGCAGCTCGACTGGACAGGGGAACCAGCATTTT. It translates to CASSSTGQGNQHF.

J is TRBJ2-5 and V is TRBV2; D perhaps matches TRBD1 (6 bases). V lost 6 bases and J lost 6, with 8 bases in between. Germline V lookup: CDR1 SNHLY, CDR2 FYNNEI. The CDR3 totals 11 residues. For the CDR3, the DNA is TGTGCCAGCAGGGACAGACAGACCCAGTACTTC. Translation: CASRDRQTQYF.

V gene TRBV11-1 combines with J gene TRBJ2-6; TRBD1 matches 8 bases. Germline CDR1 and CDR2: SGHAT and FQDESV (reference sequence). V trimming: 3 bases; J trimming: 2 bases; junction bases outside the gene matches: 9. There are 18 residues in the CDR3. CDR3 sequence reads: CASSLPRDRFAGANVLTF. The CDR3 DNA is TGTGCCAGCAGCTTGCCCCGGGACAGGTTTGCTGGGGCCAACGTCCTGACTTTC.

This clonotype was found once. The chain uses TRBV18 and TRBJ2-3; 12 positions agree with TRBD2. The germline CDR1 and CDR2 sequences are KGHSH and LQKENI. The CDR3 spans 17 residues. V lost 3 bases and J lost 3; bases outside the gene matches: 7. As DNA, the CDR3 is TGTGCCAGCTCACCCCAGCCCGGACTAGCGGGGACAGATACGCAGTATTTT. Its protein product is CASSPQPGLAGTDTQYF.

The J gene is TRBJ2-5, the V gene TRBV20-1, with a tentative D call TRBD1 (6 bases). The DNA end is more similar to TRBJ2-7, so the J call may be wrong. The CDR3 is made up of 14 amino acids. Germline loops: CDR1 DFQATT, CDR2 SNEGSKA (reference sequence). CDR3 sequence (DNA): TGCAGTGCTAGAGATCGGGACAAACCCTACGAGCAGTACTTC. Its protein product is CSARDRDKPYEQYF.

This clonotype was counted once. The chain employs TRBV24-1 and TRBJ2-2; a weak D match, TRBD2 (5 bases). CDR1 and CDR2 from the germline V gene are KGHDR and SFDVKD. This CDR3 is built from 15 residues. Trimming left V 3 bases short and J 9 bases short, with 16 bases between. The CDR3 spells CATSDARTAPRELFF. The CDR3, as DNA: TGTGCCACCAGTGATGCTCGGACTGCCCCCCGGGAGCTGTTTTTT.

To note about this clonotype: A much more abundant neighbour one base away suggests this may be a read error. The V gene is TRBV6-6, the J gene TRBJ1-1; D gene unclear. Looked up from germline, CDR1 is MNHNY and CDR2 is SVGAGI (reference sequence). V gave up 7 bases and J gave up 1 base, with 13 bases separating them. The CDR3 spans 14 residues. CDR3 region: CASTKGPGNTEAFF. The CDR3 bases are TGTGCCAGCACCAAAGGACCGGGGAACACTGAAGCTTTCTTT.

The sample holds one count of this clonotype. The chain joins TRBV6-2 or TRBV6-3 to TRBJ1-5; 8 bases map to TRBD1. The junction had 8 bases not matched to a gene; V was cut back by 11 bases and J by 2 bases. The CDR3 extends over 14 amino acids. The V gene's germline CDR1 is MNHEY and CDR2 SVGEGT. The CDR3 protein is CASRETGGNQPQHF. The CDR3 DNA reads TGTGCCTCCCGGGAGACAGGGGGCAATCAGCCCCAGCATTTT.

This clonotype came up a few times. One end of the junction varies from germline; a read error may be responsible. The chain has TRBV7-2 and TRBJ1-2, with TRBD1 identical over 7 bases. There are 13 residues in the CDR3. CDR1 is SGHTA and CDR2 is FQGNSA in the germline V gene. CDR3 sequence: CASSVAQGLGYTF. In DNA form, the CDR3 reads TGTGCCAGCAGCGTAGCACAGGGGTTAGGCTACACCTTC.